This entry lists 29 T cell receptor beta chains sequenced from one sample in a study of T-cell reconstitution after alpha-beta-depleted transplantation in children. Unique molecular identifiers featured in how the TCRbeta library was prepared. MiXCR was run by TCRdb on the PCR reads, yielding one entry per CDR3 protein. Of fewer than 3,000 distinct CDR3 sequences listed, 20% to 25% are singletons. The sample in question was PBMCs, mostly from graft donor cells, obtained 60 days after TCRalphabeta/CD19-depleted stem cell transplant. The receptors derive from a female patient younger than 18 who had a stem cell transplant for acute lymphoblastic leukemia, so the T cells may come from the graft donor.

V and J are TRBV3-1 and TRBJ2-7; no reliable D call. This CDR3 region has 9 residues. CDR1 is LGHDT and CDR2 is YNNKEL in the germline V gene (reference sequence). The CDR3 DNA is TGTGCCTCCTGGCAGCCGAGGTCGGTC. Translation gives CASWQPRSV.

This clonotype was counted at least ten times. The J gene is TRBJ1-2, the V gene TRBV4-1, with D unclear. Trimming removed 3 bases from V and 5 bases from J, with 7 bases in between. The germline gives CDR1 MGHRA, CDR2 YSYEKL. The CDR3 has 12 residues. The CDR3 sequence is CASSQEQYGYTF. CDR3 bases: TGCGCCAGCAGCCAGGAACAGTATGGCTACACCTTC.

J is TRBJ2-4 and V is TRBV10-3; 8 bases are a match to TRBD1. CDR3 length equals 15 residues. V gave up 2 bases and J gave up 10 bases; unmatched junction bases: 10. From germline, CDR1 is ENHRY and CDR2 SYGVKD. The CDR3 loop reads CAISEPPRQGLIQYF. The CDR3 DNA is TGTGCCATCAGTGAGCCTCCCCGACAGGGGCTAATTCAGTACTTC.

J is TRBJ2-7 and V is TRBV5-1, with D uncertain. The CDR3 is 13 amino acids. Trimming took 4 bases from V and 3 from J, leaving 11 bases between them. Germline V CDR1 and CDR2: SGHRS, YFSETQ. CDR3 in amino acids: CASSPRRNYEQYF. In nucleotides, the CDR3 is TGCGCCAGCAGCCCCCGACGAAACTACGAGCAGTACTTC. The complete variable domain, with remaining parts taken from reference TRBV5-1 and TRBJ2-7, reads KAGVTQTPRYLIKTRGQQVTLSCSPISGHRSVSWYQQTPGQGLQFLFEYFSETQRNKGNFPGRFSGRQFSNSRSEMNVSTLELGDSALYLCASSPRRNYEQYFGPGTRLTVT.

This clonotype was detected ten times or more. This rearrangement joins TRBV6-5 to TRBJ2-7; perhaps TRBD1 as D (5 bases). Trimming left V 6 bases short and J 7 bases short, with 16 bases between. CDR1 and CDR2 from the germline V gene are MNHEY and SVGAGI. The CDR3 is 13 residues long. CDR3 coding DNA: TGTGCCAGCAGGGGCTTGATGAAGGGGGAGCAGTACTTC. Encoded protein: CASRGLMKGEQYF.

In this sample, this clonotype is medium-sized. The rearrangement links TRBV7-2 to TRBJ1-2; D is unresolved. Germline loops: CDR1 SGHTA, CDR2 FQGNSA. Deletions cut 1 base from V and 8 bases from J, with 11 bases between. The length of the CDR3 is 13 residues. The DNA for the CDR3 is TGTGCCAGCAGCTTAGATCAGCTTTCGGGCTACACCTTC. Translating gives CASSLDQLSGYTF.

V and J are TRBV3-1 and TRBJ2-7; D remains ambiguous. There are 9 residues in the CDR3. The germline V gene has CDR1 LGHDT and CDR2 YNNKEL (reference sequence). CDR3: CATCKPRSV. The CDR3 bases are TGTGCCACCTGCAAGCCGAGGTCGGTC.

This clonotype was recorded at least ten times. This chain links TRBV4-3 with TRBJ2-1, with 8 bases that match TRBD2. Germline loops: CDR1 LGHNA, CDR2 YSLEER. CDR3 length: 15 residues. V gave up 1 base and J gave up 4 bases; unmatched junction bases: 3. CDR3 sequence (DNA): TGCGCCAGCAGCCAAGGACGCGGGAGGTACAATGAGCAGTTCTTC. Amino acids: CASSQGRGRYNEQFF.

This clonotype was recorded many times. The rearrangement joins TRBV9 to TRBJ1-6, with 8 bases lining up with TRBD1. J was trimmed by 4 bases and V by 3 bases; bases with no gene match: 6. The germline CDR1 and CDR2 sequences are SGDLS and YYNGEE. This CDR3 comprises 16 residues. CDR3 sequence (DNA): TGTGCCAGCAGCGAAGGGACAGGCTTATATAATTCACCCCTCCACTTT. Translating gives CASSEGTGLYNSPLHF.

This clonotype was seen many times. The chain links TRBV21-1 to TRBJ1-1; the table names TRBD1, a call not compared with the DNA. TRBV21-1 is an annotated pseudogene. The CDR3 consists of 15 residues. CDR3 in DNA: TGTGCCAGCAGCAAAGAGGGCGGGATGAACACTGAAGCTTTCTTT. Protein product: CASSKEGGMNTEAFF.

This clonotype was recorded many times. This chain links TRBV19 with TRBJ2-3, with D unclear. The germline V gene encodes CDR1 LNHDA and CDR2 SQIVND (reference sequence). Trimming pared 2 bases from V and 3 bases from J, leaving 9 bases between. The CDR3 sequence is 14 residues long. The DNA of the CDR3 is TGTGCCAGTAGTATAAGGAGTACGACAGATACGCAGTATTTT. Protein sequence: CASSIRSTTDTQYF.

V and J are TRBV18 and TRBJ2-7; TRBD2 matches at 10 bases. Germline CDR1 and CDR2: KGHSH and LQKENI. The CDR3 consists of 19 residues. The junction had 18 bases not matched to a gene; V was cut back by 4 bases and J by 3 bases. The CDR3 loop is CASSRGSGLAGEGRYEQYF. The DNA of the CDR3 is TGTGCCAGCTCACGTGGATCAGGGCTAGCGGGAGAAGGGCGCTACGAGCAGTACTTC.

The J gene is TRBJ2-5, the V gene TRBV29-1; TRBD2 matches at 11 bases. With V trimmed by 2 bases and J by 5 bases, 7 bases remained unmatched. This CDR3 contains 15 residues. Germline V gene data show CDR1 as SQVTM and CDR2 as ANQGSEA. In DNA form, the CDR3 reads TGCAGCGTTGAATTCACTAGCGGGAGTCGGGAGACCCAGTACTTC. This encodes CSVEFTSGSRETQYF.

This clonotype has a count of ten or more. This rearrangement joins TRBV3-1 to TRBJ2-3, with D perhaps TRBD1 or TRBD2 (6 bases each). Germline assignment: CDR1 LGHDT and CDR2 YNNKEL (reference sequence). The CDR3 length is 15 residues. Trimming left V 0 bases short and J 4 bases short, with 11 bases between. The CDR3 bases are TGTGCCAGCAGCCAAGATAGGAGGGGGGCAGATACGCAGTATTTT. Residues: CASSQDRRGADTQYF.

The chain joins TRBV15 to TRBJ1-4, with D maybe TRBD1 (6 bases). Germline CDR1 LNHNV, CDR2 YYDKDF (reference sequence). CDR3 length: 14 residues. V was pared by 2 bases and J by 7 bases, with 11 bases between. The CDR3 reads CATSRSGTSEKLFF. DNA of the CDR3: TGTGCCACCAGCAGATCCGGGACAAGTGAAAAACTGTTTTTT.

By frequency in the sample, this clonotype is medium-sized (0.01 to 0.1%). V and J are TRBV10-3 and TRBJ2-1; 9 bases line up with TRBD2. Looked up from germline, CDR1 is ENHRY and CDR2 is SYGVKD. With V trimmed by 11 bases and J by 2 bases, 7 bases remained unmatched. This CDR3 is 14 amino acids long. CDR3 sequence reads: CAASGRWTYNEQFF. The CDR3 region has the DNA TGTGCCGCCAGCGGGAGGTGGACCTACAATGAGCAGTTCTTC.

This clonotype was counted many times. The chain joins TRBV6-5 to TRBJ2-7; 7 bases agree with TRBD1. Germline V gives CDR1 MNHEY, CDR2 SVGAGI. With V trimmed by 6 bases and J by 1 base, 6 bases remained unmatched. The CDR3 spans 14 residues. This chain's CDR3 is CASRGRQGSYEQYF. The CDR3 DNA is TGTGCCAGCAGGGGGCGACAGGGATCCTACGAGCAGTACTTC.

Ten or more counts support this clonotype. The J gene is TRBJ2-3, the V gene TRBV6-5, with D possibly being TRBD2 (6 bases). This CDR3 has 14 amino acids. V was pared by 6 bases and J by 1 base, with 11 bases between. CDR1 is MNHEY and CDR2 is SVGAGI in the germline V gene. For the CDR3, the DNA is TGTGCCAGCAGCCGTGGGAGGTGCACAGATACGCAGTATTTT. It encodes CASSRGRCTDTQYF.

This clonotype was recorded at least ten times. The junction departs from germline at one end; a sequencing error may be responsible. The chain is built from TRBV25-1 and TRBJ2-5, with D possibly TRBD1 on 5 matching bases. Germline lookup yields CDR1 MGHDK and CDR2 SYGVNS. This CDR3 has 15 amino acids. The CDR3: CASSKYGRAWETQYF. The DNA for the CDR3 is TGTGCCAGCAGTAAATACGGCAGGGCGTGGGAGACCCAGTACTTC.

This clonotype was picked up many times. In DNA, the CDR3 is TGTGCCATCCAGGGGGCTGAGGCTGGAAACACCATATATTTT. Protein sequence: CAIQGAEAGNTIYF. This chain connects TRBV10-3 to TRBJ1-3; 8 nucleotides agree with TRBD1. Germline CDR1 reads ENHRY; CDR2 reads SYGVKD. V was pared by 8 bases and J by 2 bases, with 5 bases of the junction left unmatched. The CDR3 runs to 14 residues.

The rearrangement joins TRBV20-1 to TRBJ2-7; D is unresolved. The CDR3 spans 13 residues. Trimming removed 0 bases at V and 2 bases at J, with 8 bases between. Germline CDR1 DFQATT, CDR2 SNEGSKA (reference sequence). The CDR3 loop reads CSARDYQTYEQYF. The CDR3 DNA reads TGCAGTGCTAGAGATTATCAGACCTACGAGCAGTACTTC.

This sequence joins TRBV2 and TRBJ1-6; TRBD1 might be the D (6 bases). The CDR3 is 13 amino acids. Germline V CDR1 and CDR2: SNHLY, FYNNEI. Trimming pared 5 bases from V and 9 bases from J, leaving 11 bases between. The DNA of the CDR3 is TGTGCCAGCAGTCAGGGGTTGAGTTCACCCCTCCACTTT. Translating it yields CASSQGLSSPLHF.

The J gene is TRBJ2-3, the V gene TRBV29-1; no definite D call. V lost 4 bases and J lost 0, with 17 bases in between. The germline CDR1 and CDR2 sequences are SQVTM and ANQGSEA. CDR3 length: 16 residues. For the CDR3, the DNA is TGCAGCGTTGGTTTCGGGCTCATTGCTAGCACAGATACGCAGTATTTT. Amino acids: CSVGFGLIASTDTQYF.

By share, this clonotype counts as medium-sized. The chain uses TRBV7-9 and TRBJ2-5; D might be TRBD1 (6 bases). V lost 5 bases and J 5 bases, leaving 15 bases between the germline ends. This CDR3 is built from 14 residues. Germline V gives CDR1 SEHNR, CDR2 FQNEAQ (reference sequence). The DNA of the CDR3 is TGTGCCAGCAGCATAAAACAGGGACGGGAGACCCAGTACTTC. As protein: CASSIKQGRETQYF.

This clonotype showed up many times. The CDR3 region has the DNA TGTGCCAGCAGCTTAGGGGGGGCTGAAGCTTTCTTT. Protein product: CASSLGGAEAFF. The chain has TRBV7-9 and TRBJ1-1; a weak D match, TRBD1 (5 bases). V was cut by 1 base and J by 6 bases, with 6 bases left in between. The CDR3 extends over 12 amino acids. Germline assignment: CDR1 SEHNR and CDR2 FQNEAQ (reference sequence).

The chain combines TRBV7-9 with TRBJ2-6; 7 nucleotides align to TRBD2. The J segment lost 2 bases and the V segment lost 5 bases, leaving 6 bases of the junction unmatched. CDR3 length equals 16 residues. Germline assignment: CDR1 SEHNR and CDR2 FQNEAQ (reference sequence). The CDR3 here is CASSPRGVAGANVLTF. The CDR3 DNA follows: TGTGCCAGCAGCCCACGGGGGGTCGCTGGGGCCAACGTCCTGACTTTC.

At least ten counts were recorded for this clonotype. The chain combines TRBV11-2 with TRBJ2-1; 10 bases are a match to TRBD2. The germline gives CDR1 SGHAT, CDR2 FQNNGV. V was pared by 2 bases and J by 1 base, with 11 bases of the junction left unmatched. The CDR3 covers 19 residues. The CDR3 here is CASSLQGLAGVGSYNEQFF. The CDR3 DNA sequence: TGTGCCAGCAGCTTACAAGGGCTAGCGGGAGTCGGTTCCTACAATGAGCAGTTCTTC. The full variable domain, completed using reference TRBV11-2 and TRBJ2-1, is EAGVAQSPRYKIIEKRQSVAFWCNPISGHATLYWYQQILGQGPKLLIQFQNNGVVDDSQLPKDRFSAERLKGVDSTLKIQPAKLEDSAVYLCASSLQGLAGVGSYNEQFFGPGTRLTVL.

This clonotype has at least ten counts. This chain uses TRBV30 with TRBJ1-2; 9 nucleotides match TRBD1. The germline gives CDR1 GTSNPN, CDR2 SVGIG (reference sequence). J was trimmed by 7 bases and V by 3 bases; bases with no gene match: 9. This CDR3 is built from 14 residues. CDR3 region: CAWSANRGRGGYTF. For the CDR3, the DNA is TGTGCCTGGAGCGCAAACAGGGGGCGGGGTGGCTACACCTTC.

By its share, this clonotype is medium-sized. This chain connects TRBV12-3 or TRBV12-4 to TRBJ2-7; possible D gene TRBD2, 7 bases. This CDR3 is 15 amino acids long. V shed 6 bases and J shed 7 bases, with 22 bases lying between them. DNA for the CDR3: TGTGCCAGCAGCCCCCGGGGGGCGGGCCCTATTGAGCAGTACTTC. Amino acid sequence: CASSPRGAGPIEQYF.